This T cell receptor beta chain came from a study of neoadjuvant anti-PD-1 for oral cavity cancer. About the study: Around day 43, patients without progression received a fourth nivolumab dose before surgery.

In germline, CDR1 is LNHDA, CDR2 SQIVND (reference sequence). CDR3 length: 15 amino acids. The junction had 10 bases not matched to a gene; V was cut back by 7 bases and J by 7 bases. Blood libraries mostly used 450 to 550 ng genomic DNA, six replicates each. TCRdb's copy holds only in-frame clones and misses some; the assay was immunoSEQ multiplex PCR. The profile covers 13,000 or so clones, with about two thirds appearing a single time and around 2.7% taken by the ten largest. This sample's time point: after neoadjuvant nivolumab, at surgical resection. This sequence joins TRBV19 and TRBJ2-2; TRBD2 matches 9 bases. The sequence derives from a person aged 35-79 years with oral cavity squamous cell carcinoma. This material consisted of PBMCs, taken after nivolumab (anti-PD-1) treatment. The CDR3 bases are TGTGCCAGTACCTCCGGGACTAGCTTTGGCGGGGAGCTGTTTTTT. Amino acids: CASTSGTSFGGELFF.